This T cell receptor beta chain was sequenced for a study of T cell repertoires in cytomegalovirus infection. Study details: Both a matching HLA type and CMV infection were indicated by public TCR beta signatures. The study's findings and limits: Cumulative frequency of public TCR beta families picked out carriers of CMV plus the relevant HLA.

TCRdb re-called the reads through MiXCR, storing one row per CDR3 protein. The table has about 150,000 distinct CDR3 sequences, 23% seen once; the top ten hold approximately 11%. Unmatched junction bases numbered 5, after V lost 3 bases and J lost 6 bases. Germline loops: CDR1 DFQATT, CDR2 SNEGSKA (reference sequence). The CDR3 has 12 residues. As for this clonotype: The antigen is undetermined.

Material: PBMCs. This chain uses TRBV20-1 with TRBJ2-7; 7 bases are a match to TRBD2. This TCR was recovered from a human donor in good health (CMV status not recorded). Some clones in this sample may be carry-over from other donors' samples. DNA for the CDR3: TGCAGTGCTAGGAGGGAGGGCCTCGAGCAGTACTTC. Protein sequence: CSARREGLEQYF.